Listed below are T cell receptor beta chains from one sample, sequenced in a study of T cell responses to AZD1222 COVID-19 vaccine. Assay used: immunoSEQ multiplex PCR; TCRdb lists only in-frame clones, some missing. The sample consists of 150,000 to 250,000 clones, approximately 93% of them appearing once. The sequencing used peripheral blood, collected 28 days after the second AZD1222 dose. These receptors all stem from an adult who received the AZD1222 COVID-19 vaccine. Each CDR3 is given with its conserved first and last residue. Each record gives: clone size, D gene, V gene, J gene, CDR3 protein. The D gene is left open where the match is weak. Clone size is not always given. Where it is, it says once, few, many or a class for expanded clones.

NA	TRBD2	TRBV3-1/TRBV3-2	TRBJ2-3	CASSPLGTSGGISTDTQYF
NA	NA	TRBV4-3	TRBJ2-5	CASSQDHQAKETQYF
NA	TRBD1	TRBV3-1/TRBV3-2	TRBJ1-1	CASSQEGDRNTEAFF
once	TRBD1	TRBV2	TRBJ1-1	CASSEGRGIRRTEAFF
NA	NA	TRBV6-5	TRBJ1-3	CASMVEGNTIYF
NA	TRBD1	TRBV12-3/TRBV12-4	TRBJ2-7	CASSWGGQGEQYF
NA	NA	TRBV5-4	TRBJ2-5	CASSPGTSFETQYF
once	TRBD1	TRBV7-9	TRBJ1-3	CASSPRDSGNTIYF
NA	NA	TRBV30	TRBJ1-5	CAWSVGGRTEPQHF
NA	TRBD2	TRBV14	TRBJ2-7	CASSQGVAGALSQYF
NA	NA	TRBV3-1/TRBV3-2	TRBJ1-6	CASSQSLQSSYNSPLHF
NA	NA	TRBV3-1/TRBV3-2	TRBJ1-6	CASSQGYSLDNSPLHF
NA	TRBD2	TRBV30	TRBJ2-1	CAWRVPSGFNNEQFF
NA	TRBD1	TRBV3-1/TRBV3-2	TRBJ2-1	CASTRGGSRENEQFF
NA	TRBD1	TRBV7-3	TRBJ1-5	CASPLGATGTLYSNQPQHF
NA	TRBD1	TRBV16	TRBJ1-4	CASSLSRKDRVEKLFF
NA	TRBD1	TRBV10-3	TRBJ2-1	CAISVGTAYNEQFF
NA	TRBD1	TRBV2	TRBJ1-5	CASSVTGGIQPQHF
NA	TRBD2	TRBV28	TRBJ2-5	CASSPPSGGARETQYF
few	NA	TRBV2	TRBJ1-1	CASSVRRGDHTEAFF
NA	TRBD2	TRBV2	TRBJ2-5	CASSESTGGETQYF
NA	NA	TRBV9	TRBJ1-1	CASSVLSNTEAFF
NA	NA	TRBV5-4	TRBJ1-1	CASSLPQGRNTEAFF
NA	NA	TRBV21-1	TRBJ1-1	CASKQGGEAFF